The clone carrying this T cell receptor (beta chain) was seen just once. Its specificity is unknown. The protocol was immunoSEQ multiplex PCR, while the TCRdb copy is restricted to in-frame clones and leaves out a portion. The sample shows 6,500 to 9,500 clones, around 96% of them seen only once. The data stem from a study of T cell clonotyping in hematopoietic cell transplantation. Broader study findings: At the given depth, recipient repertoires were over 95% de novo clonotypes.

Germline V gene data show CDR1 as MDHEN and CDR2 as SYDVKM. The CDR3 has 17 amino acids. The V segment lost 3 bases and the J segment 4 bases; nucleotides outside the gene matches: 12. The sequence was obtained from a male patient in his thirties or forties who had an allogeneic stem cell transplant from a related donor, so the T cells may come from the graft donor. Some clones in this sample may be carry-over from other donors' samples. The sample here was PBMCs, taken 30 days after allogeneic stem cell transplant. The V and J genes are TRBV28 and TRBJ2-5, with 9 bases fitting TRBD1. The CDR3 region has the DNA TGTGCCAGCAGTTTGTTATCCCGGGACAGGGCTTCAGAGACCCAGTACTTC. Protein sequence: CASSLLSRDRASETQYF.